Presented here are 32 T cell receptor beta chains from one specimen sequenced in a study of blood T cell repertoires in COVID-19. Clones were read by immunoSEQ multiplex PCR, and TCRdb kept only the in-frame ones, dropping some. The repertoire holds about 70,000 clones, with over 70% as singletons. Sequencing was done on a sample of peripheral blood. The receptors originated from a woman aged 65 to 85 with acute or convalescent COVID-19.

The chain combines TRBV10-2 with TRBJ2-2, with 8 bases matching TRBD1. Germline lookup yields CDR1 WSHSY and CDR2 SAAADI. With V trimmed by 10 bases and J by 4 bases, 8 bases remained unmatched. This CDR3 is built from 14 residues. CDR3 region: CATQEDRATGELFF. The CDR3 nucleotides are TGCGCCACCCAAGAGGACAGGGCCACCGGGGAGCTGTTTTTT.

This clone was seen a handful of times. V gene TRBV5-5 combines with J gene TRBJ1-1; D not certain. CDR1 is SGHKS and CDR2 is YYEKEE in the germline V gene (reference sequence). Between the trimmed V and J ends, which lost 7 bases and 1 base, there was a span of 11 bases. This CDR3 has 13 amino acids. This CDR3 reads CASVGGGNTEAFF. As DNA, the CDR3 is TGTGCCAGCGTGGGAGGCGGGAACACTGAAGCTTTCTTT. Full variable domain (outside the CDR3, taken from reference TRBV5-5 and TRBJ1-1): DAGVTQSPTHLIKTRGQQVTLRCSPISGHKSVSWYQQVLGQGPQFIFQYYEKEERGRGNFPDRFSARQFPNYSSELNVNALLLGDSALYLCASVGGGNTEAFFGQGTRLTVV.

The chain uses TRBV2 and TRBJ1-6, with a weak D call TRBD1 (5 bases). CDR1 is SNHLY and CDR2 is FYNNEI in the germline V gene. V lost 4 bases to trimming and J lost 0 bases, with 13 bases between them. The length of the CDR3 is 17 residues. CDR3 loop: CASSASGGSSYNSPLHF. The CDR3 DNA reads TGTGCCAGCAGTGCTTCGGGGGGGAGCTCCTATAATTCACCCCTCCACTTT. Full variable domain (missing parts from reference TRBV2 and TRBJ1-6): EPEVTQTPSHQVTQMGQEVILRCVPISNHLYFYWYRQILGQKVEFLVSFYNNEISEKSEIFDDQFSVERPDGSNFTLKIRSTKLEDSAMYFCASSASGGSSYNSPLHFGNGTRLTVT.

This CDR3 is CASKTGTGLGTEAFF. CDR3 nucleotide sequence: TGTGCCAGTAAGACCGGGACAGGGTTAGGAACTGAAGCTTTCTTT. The J gene is TRBJ1-1, the V gene TRBV2, with TRBD1 matching 9 bases. The junction had 13 bases not matched to a gene; V was cut back by 9 bases and J by 5 bases. This CDR3 is 15 amino acids long. Germline V gives CDR1 SNHLY, CDR2 FYNNEI.

For the CDR3, the DNA is TGCAGCGTTGGCCTGCCTAGCACTAATGAAAAACTGTTTTTT. Amino acid sequence: CSVGLPSTNEKLFF. The chain recombines TRBV29-1 with TRBJ1-4; D gene uncertain. In germline, CDR1 is SQVTM, CDR2 ANQGSEA. This CDR3 is built from 14 residues. The V end was cut by 4 bases, the J end by 2 bases, with 11 bases between.

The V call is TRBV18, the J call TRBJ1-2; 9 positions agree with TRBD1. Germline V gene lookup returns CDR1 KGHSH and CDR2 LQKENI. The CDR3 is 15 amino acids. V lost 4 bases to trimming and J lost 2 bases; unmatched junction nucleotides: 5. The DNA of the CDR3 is TGTGCCAGCTCACAAGAGGGACAGGGCAACTATGGCTACACCTTC. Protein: CASSQEGQGNYGYTF.

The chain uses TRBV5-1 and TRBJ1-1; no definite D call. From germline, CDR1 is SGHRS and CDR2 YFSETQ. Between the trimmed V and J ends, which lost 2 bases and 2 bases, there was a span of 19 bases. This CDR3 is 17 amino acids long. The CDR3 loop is CASSLDRALGGNTEAFF. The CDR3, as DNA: TGCGCCAGCAGCTTAGATAGGGCCCTAGGAGGTAACACTGAAGCTTTCTTT.

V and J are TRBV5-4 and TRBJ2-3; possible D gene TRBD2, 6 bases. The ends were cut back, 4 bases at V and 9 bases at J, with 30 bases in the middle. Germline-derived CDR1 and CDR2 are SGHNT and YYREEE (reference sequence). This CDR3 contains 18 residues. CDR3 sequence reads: CASSLDTAGPRGGYTQYF. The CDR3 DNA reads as TGTGCCAGCAGCCTGGACACTGCGGGACCCCGGGGCGGGTACACGCAGTATTTT.

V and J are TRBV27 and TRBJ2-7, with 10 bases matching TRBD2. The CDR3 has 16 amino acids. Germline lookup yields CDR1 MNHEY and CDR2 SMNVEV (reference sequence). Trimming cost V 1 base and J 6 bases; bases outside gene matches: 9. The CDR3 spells CASSLWSSGSIREQYF. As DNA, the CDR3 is TGTGCCAGCAGTTTATGGTCTAGCGGGAGTATCCGCGAGCAGTACTTC.

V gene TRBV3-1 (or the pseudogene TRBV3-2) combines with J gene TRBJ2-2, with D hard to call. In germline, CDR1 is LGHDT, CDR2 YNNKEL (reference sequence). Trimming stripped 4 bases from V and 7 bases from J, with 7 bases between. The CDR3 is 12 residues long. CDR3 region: CASSPRSGELFF. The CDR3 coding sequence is TGTGCCAGCAGCCCCCGGAGCGGGGAGCTGTTTTTT.

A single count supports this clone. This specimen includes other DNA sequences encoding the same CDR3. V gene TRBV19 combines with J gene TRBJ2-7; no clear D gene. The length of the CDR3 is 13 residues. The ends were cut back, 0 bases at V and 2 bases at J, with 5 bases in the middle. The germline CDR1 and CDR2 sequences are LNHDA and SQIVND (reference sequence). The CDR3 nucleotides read TGTGCCAGTAGTATAGACGGTACCTACGAGCAGTACTTC. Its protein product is CASSIDGTYEQYF.

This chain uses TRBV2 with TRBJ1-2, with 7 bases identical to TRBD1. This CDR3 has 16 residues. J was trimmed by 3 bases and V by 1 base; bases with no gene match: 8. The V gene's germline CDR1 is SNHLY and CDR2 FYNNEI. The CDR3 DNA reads TGTGCCAGCAGTGAAGAGGGGGCAGGGGAGGACTATGGCTACACCTTC. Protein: CASSEEGAGEDYGYTF.

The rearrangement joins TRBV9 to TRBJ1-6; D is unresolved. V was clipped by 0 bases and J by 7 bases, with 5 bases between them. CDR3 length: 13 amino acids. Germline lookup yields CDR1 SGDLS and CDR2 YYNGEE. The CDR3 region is CASSVAGNSPLHF. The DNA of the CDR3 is TGTGCCAGCAGCGTAGCGGGGAATTCACCCCTCCACTTT.

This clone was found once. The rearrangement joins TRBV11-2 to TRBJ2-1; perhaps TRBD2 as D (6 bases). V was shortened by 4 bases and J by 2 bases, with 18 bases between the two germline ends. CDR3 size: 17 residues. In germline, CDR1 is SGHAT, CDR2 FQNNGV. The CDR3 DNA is TGTGCCAGCAGCTGGCCGCGGACTACTCGAACCTACAATGAGCAGTTCTTC. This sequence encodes CASSWPRTTRTYNEQFF.

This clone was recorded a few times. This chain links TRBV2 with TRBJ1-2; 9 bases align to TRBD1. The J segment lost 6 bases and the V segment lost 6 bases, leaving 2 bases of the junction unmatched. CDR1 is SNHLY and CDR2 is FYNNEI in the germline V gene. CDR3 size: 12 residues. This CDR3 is CASSGTGNGYTF. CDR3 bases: TGTGCCAGCAGCGGGACAGGGAATGGCTACACCTTC.

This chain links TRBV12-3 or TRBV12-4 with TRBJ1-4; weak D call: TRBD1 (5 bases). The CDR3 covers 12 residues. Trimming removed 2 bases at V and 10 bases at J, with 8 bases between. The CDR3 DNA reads TGTGCCAGCAGTTTATTCGGGGGAAAACTGTTTTTT. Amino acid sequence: CASSLFGGKLFF.

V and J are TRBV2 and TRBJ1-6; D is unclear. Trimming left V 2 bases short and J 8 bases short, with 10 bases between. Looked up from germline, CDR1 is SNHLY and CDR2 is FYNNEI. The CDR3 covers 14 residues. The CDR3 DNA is TGTGCCAGCAGTGAACGGCCGGCGGATTCACCCCTCCACTTT. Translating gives CASSERPADSPLHF.

CDR3 sequence: CASSLEQSMGYTF. CDR3 coding DNA: TGTGCCAGCAGCTTAGAACAGTCTATGGGCTACACCTTC. V is TRBV7-9 and J is TRBJ1-2; D is unresolved. Trimming removed 1 base from V and 8 bases from J, with 11 bases in between. In germline, CDR1 is SEHNR, CDR2 FQNEAQ (reference sequence). The CDR3 spans 13 residues.

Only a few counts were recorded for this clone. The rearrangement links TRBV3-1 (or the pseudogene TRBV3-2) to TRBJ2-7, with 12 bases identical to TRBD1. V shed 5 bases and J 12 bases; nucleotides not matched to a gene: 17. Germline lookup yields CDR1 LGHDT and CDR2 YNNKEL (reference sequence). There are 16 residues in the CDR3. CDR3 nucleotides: TGTGCCAGCAGCTCTTTGGGACAGGGGGCTCCTAAACTAAGGTACTTC. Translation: CASSSLGQGAPKLRYF.

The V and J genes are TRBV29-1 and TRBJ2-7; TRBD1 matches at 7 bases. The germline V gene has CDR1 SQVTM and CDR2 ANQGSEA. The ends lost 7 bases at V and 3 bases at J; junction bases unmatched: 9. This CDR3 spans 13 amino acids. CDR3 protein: CSARDSAYYEQYF. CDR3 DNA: TGCAGCGCCCGGGACAGCGCCTACTACGAGCAGTACTTC.

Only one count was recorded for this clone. In DNA, the CDR3 is TGTGCCATCACTGGGGGGACAGGGAGCAACTATGGCTACACCTTC. This encodes CAITGGTGSNYGYTF. The rearrangement uses TRBV10-3 and TRBJ1-2, with TRBD1 identical over 9 bases. Germline V CDR1 and CDR2: ENHRY, SYGVKD. J lost 2 bases, V lost 7 bases, and 8 bases had no gene match. The length of the CDR3 is 15 residues.

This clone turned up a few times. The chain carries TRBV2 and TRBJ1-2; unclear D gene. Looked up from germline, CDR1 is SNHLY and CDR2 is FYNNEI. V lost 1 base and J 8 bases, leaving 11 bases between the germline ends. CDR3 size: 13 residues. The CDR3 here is CASSEVRTWGYTF. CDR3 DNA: TGTGCCAGCAGTGAAGTAAGGACTTGGGGCTACACCTTC.

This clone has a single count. CDR3 bases: TGTGCCAGCAGTTTCGTAAACACTGAAGCTTTCTTT. This gives the protein CASSFVNTEAFF. The chain uses TRBV6-2 or TRBV6-3 and TRBJ1-1; D is unclear. V was shortened by 4 bases and J by 2 bases, with 5 bases between the two germline ends. The length of the CDR3 is 12 residues. Germline loops: CDR1 MNHEY, CDR2 SVGEGT.

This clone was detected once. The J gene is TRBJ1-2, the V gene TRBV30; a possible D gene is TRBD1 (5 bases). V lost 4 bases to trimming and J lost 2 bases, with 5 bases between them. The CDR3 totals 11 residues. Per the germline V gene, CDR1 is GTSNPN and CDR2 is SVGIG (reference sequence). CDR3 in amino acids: CAWTGNYGYTF. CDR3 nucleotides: TGTGCCTGGACAGGGAACTATGGCTACACCTTC.

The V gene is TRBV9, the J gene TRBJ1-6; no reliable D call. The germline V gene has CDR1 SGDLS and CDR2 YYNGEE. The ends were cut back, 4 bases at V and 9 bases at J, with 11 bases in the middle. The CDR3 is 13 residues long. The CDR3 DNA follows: TGTGCCAGCAGCCCGAGCGGGTTTTCACCCCTCCACTTT. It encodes CASSPSGFSPLHF.

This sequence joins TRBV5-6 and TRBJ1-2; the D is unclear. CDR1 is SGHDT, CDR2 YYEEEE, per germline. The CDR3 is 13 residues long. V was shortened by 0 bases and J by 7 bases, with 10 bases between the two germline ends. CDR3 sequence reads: CASSLDSPSGYTF. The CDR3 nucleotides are TGTGCCAGCAGCTTGGACAGTCCGAGTGGCTACACCTTC. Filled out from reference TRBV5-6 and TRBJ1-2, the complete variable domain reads DAGVTQSPTHLIKTRGQQVTLRCSPKSGHDTVSWYQQALGQGPQFIFQYYEEEERQRGNFPDRFSGHQFPNYSSELNVNALLLGDSALYLCASSLDSPSGYTFGSGTRLTVV.

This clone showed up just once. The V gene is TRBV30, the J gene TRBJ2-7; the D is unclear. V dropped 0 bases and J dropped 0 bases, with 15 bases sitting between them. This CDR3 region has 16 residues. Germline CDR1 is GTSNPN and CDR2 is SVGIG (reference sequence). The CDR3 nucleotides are TGTGCCTGGAGTGTAACACACCCTCTCCGCTCCTACGAGCAGTACTTC. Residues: CAWSVTHPLRSYEQYF.

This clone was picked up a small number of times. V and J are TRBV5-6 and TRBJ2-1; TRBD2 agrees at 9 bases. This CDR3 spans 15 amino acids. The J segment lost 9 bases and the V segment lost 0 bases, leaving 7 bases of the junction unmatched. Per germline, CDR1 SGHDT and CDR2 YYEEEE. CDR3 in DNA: TGTGCCAGCAGCTTGGAAGGCGGGGGGGCCCCTGAGCAGTTCTTC. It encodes CASSLEGGGAPEQFF.

This CDR3 reads CASSLTGHPSNQPQHF. CDR3 in DNA: TGTGCCAGCAGCTTGACGGGACACCCTAGCAATCAGCCCCAGCATTTT. The V and J genes are TRBV5-8 and TRBJ1-5, with a tentative D call TRBD1 (6 bases). This CDR3 region has 16 residues. Germline-derived CDR1 and CDR2 are SGHTS and YDEGEE. V lost 1 base and J lost 0, with 11 bases in between.

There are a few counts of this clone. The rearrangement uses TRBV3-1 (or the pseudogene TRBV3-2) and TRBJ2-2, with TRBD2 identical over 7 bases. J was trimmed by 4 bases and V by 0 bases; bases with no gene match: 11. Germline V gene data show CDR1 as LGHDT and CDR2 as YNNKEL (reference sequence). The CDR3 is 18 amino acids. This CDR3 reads CASSQERAAGDLTGELFF. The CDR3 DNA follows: TGTGCCAGCAGCCAAGAACGGGCGGCGGGAGACCTCACCGGGGAGCTGTTTTTT.

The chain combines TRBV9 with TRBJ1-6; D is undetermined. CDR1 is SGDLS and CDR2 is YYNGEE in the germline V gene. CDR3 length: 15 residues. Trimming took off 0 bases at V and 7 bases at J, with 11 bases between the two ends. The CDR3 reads CASSVDGEGNSPLHF. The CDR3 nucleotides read TGTGCCAGCAGCGTAGATGGGGAGGGAAATTCACCCCTCCACTTT.

The CDR3 sequence is CSATERASNNEQFF. The CDR3 DNA follows: TGCAGTGCTACTGAGCGGGCGTCGAACAATGAGCAGTTCTTC. The gene calls are TRBV20-1 and TRBJ2-1, with D tentatively TRBD2 (6 bases). Trimming took 4 bases from V and 5 from J, leaving 15 bases between them. CDR3 size: 14 residues. The V gene's germline CDR1 is DFQATT and CDR2 SNEGSKA (reference sequence).